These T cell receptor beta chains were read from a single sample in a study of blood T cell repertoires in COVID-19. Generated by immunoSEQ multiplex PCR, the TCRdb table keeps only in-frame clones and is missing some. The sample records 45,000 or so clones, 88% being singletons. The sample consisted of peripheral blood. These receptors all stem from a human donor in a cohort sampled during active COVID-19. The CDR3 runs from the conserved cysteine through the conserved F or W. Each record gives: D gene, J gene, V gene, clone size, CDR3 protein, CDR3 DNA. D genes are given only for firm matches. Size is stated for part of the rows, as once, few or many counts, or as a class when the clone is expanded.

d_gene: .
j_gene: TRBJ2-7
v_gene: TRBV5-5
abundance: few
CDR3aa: CASSLASSYEQYF
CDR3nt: TGTGCCAGCAGCTTGGCCTCCTCCTACGAGCAGTACTTC

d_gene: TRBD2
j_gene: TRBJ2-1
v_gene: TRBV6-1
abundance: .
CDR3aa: CASSEARTSGAYNEQFF
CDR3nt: TGTGCCAGCAGTGAAGCAAGAACTAGCGGCGCCTACAATGAGCAGTTCTTC

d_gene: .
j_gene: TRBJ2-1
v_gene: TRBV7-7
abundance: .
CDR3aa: CASSLAEGNEQFF
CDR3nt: TGTGCTAGCAGCTTAGCTGAGGGAAATGAGCAGTTCTTC

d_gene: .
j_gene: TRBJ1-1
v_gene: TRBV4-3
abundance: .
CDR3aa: CASSQGGPQADTEAFF
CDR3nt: TGCGCCAGCAGCCAAGGGGGCCCCCAGGCGGACACTGAAGCTTTCTTT

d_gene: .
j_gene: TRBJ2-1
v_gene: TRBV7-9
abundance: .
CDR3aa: CASSLEASSYNEQFF
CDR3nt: TGTGCCAGCAGCTTAGAGGCTAGCTCCTACAATGAGCAGTTCTTC

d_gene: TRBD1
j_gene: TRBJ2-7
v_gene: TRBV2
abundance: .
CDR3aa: CASRPASGTGFYEQYF
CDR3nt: TGTGCCAGCAGACCCGCATCCGGGACAGGGTTCTACGAGCAGTACTTC

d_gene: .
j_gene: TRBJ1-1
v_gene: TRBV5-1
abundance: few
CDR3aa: CASSLGTANTEAFF
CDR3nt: TGCGCCAGCAGCTTGGGGACAGCAAACACTGAAGCTTTCTTT

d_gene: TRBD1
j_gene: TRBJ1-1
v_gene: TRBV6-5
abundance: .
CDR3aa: CASTTRTGGRTFF
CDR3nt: TGTGCCAGCACAACCAGGACAGGGGGTCGAACTTTCTTT

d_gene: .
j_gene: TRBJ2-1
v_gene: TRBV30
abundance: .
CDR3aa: CAWSPFDEQFF
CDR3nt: TGTGCCTGGAGCCCATTTGATGAGCAGTTCTTC

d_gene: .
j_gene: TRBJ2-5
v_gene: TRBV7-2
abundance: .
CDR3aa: CASSLQGSLSETQYF
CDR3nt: TGTGCCAGCAGCTTACAGGGTTCCTTGTCGGAGACCCAGTACTTC

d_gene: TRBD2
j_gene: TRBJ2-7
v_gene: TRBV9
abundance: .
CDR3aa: CASSPRGGHYEQYF
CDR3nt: TGTGCCAGCAGCCCCCGGGGGGGGCACTACGAGCAGTACTTC

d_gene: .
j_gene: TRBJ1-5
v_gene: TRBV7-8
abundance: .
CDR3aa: CASSLETGDQPQHF
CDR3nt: TGTGCCAGCAGCTTAGAAACCGGGGATCAGCCCCAGCATTTT

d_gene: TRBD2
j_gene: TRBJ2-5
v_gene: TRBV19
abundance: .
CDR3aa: CASTPGLAGRETQYF
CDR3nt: TGTGCCAGTACTCCGGGACTAGCGGGGAGAGAGACCCAGTACTTC

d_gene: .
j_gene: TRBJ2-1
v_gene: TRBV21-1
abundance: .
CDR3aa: CASSGAFWGNEQFF
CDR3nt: TGTGCCAGCTCGGGAGCCTTCTGGGGGAATGAGCAGTTCTTC

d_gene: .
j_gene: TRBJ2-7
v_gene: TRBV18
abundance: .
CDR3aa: CASSPFPTGEQYF
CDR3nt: TGTGCCAGCTCACCTTTCCCCACCGGGGAGCAGTACTTC

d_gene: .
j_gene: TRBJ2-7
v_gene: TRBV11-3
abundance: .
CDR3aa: CASSLRAVPEAEQYF
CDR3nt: TGTGCCAGCAGCTTACGGGCGGTGCCGGAGGCGGAGCAGTACTTC

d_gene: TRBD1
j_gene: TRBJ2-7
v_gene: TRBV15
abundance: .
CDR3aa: CATSRTKDRGYEQYF
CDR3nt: TGTGCCACCAGCAGGACTAAGGACAGGGGGTACGAGCAGTACTTC

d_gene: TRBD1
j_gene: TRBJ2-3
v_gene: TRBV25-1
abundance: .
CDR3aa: CASSVTGATDTQYF
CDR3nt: TGTGCCAGCAGTGTTACAGGGGCCACAGATACGCAGTATTTT

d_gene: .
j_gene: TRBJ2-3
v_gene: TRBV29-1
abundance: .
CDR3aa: CSVRDSDTQYF
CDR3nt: TGCAGCGTTCGAGATTCAGATACGCAGTATTTT

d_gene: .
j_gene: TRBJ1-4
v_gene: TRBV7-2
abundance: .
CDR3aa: CASSLVGVEKLFF
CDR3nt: TGTGCCAGCAGCTTAGTCGGGGTCGAAAAACTGTTTTTT

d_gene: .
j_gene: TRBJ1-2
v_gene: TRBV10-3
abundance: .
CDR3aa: CAINQATAASNYGYTF
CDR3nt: TGTGCCATCAACCAAGCGACGGCCGCTTCTAACTATGGCTACACCTTC

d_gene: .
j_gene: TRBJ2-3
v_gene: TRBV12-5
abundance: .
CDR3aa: CASGFQGIGTDTQYF
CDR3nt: TGTGCTAGTGGTTTTCAGGGAATAGGCACAGATACGCAGTATTTT